Detailed here is one TCR beta chain. Its antigen is not identified. These data originate in a study of monozygotic twins with inflammatory bowel disease. The study's findings and limits: Resolution of different T cell subtypes was not achieved.

TCRalpha and TCRbeta cDNA underwent two nested PCRs of 16 and 9 cycles. Following a re-call of the 5' RACE reads, TCRdb has one entry per CDR3 protein and lacks DNA. The sample features about 380,000 distinct CDR3 sequences, with 2.5% to 3% in its top ten. The germline gives CDR1 LGHNA, CDR2 YSLEER. The CDR3 is 15 amino acids. The genes are TRBV4-3 and TRBJ1-2; TCRdb lists TRBD1, though no DNA is available to test this call. The sample was blood. The receptor was isolated from a human donor with ulcerative colitis or Crohn's disease, or a healthy co-twin of an affected twin (not recorded which). The CDR3 protein is CASTALLGGGYGYTF.